Sequencing of this T cell receptor (beta chain) was carried out in a study of tumor and adjacent non-tumor tissue in lung cancer. Trimming removed 10 bases from V and 4 bases from J; junction bases left unmatched: 14. The CDR3 runs 15 residues. A modified ARM-PCR protocol with three rounds of nested PCR amplified TCRbeta. TCRdb ran MiXCR on the multiplex PCR reads and lists one entry per CDR3 protein. Of about 44,000 distinct CDR3 sequences in the sample, 64% were seen once. The study, taken as a whole, reports: TCR diversity was significantly greater in tumor than normal lung tissue.

This sample's RNA came from whole unsorted tissue. Distant lung tissue was collected more than 3 cm away from the tumor edge. Details on this clonotype: Its specificity is not known.

This sequence joins TRBV12-3 or TRBV12-4 and TRBJ2-3, with 7 bases that match TRBD1. The TCR comes from a woman aged 70 to 79 with non-small cell lung cancer. The sample was distant non-tumor lung tissue. DNA for the CDR3: TGTGCCATTACAATGAAGGGGGCGCGTGCAGATACGCAGTATTTT. It translates to CAITMKGARADTQYF.